A selection of T cell receptor beta chains follows, all from one sample in a study of shared T cell receptors in the human thymus. Clones were sequenced by immunoSEQ multiplex PCR, and TCRdb holds only the in-frame ones, with some missing. The table includes 650,000 to 950,000 clones, around 85% detected once. This sample was shared with a second study, whose subject was human thymus T cells.

The sample consisted of thymocytes. These receptors all come from a girl under two years old with a congenital heart defect. Both conserved end residues are part of each CDR3. D genes are given only for firm matches. A clone size is listed for some rows: how often the clone was seen (once, few, many), or a class if it is expanded.

>TRBJ1-2|TRBV19|-|-
TGTGCCAGTAGTATCACAGAAGGCTACACCTTC
CASSITEGYTF
>TRBJ1-5|TRBV5-3|-|-
TGTGCCAGAAGCTTGGCGGTTCGGAATCAGCCCCAGCATTTT
CARSLAVRNQPQHF
>TRBJ1-1|TRBV10-2|-|-
TGCGCCAGCAGTTACAGCACTGAAGCTTTCTTT
CASSYSTEAFF
>TRBJ1-2|TRBV19|TRBD1|once
TGTGCCAGTAGTATAGTAGGGACAGGGGGTCGCCGACTTCCCTATGGCTACACCTTC
CASSIVGTGGRRLPYGYTF
>TRBJ2-1|TRBV9|-|-
TGTGCCAGCAGCGTAGGCATCGACATTAACAATGAGCAGTTCTTC
CASSVGIDINNEQFF
>TRBJ2-5|TRBV14|TRBD2|-
TGTGCCAGCAGCCAAGGACTAGCGGGGGGCCCCCCCCAAGAGACCCAGTACTTC
CASSQGLAGGPPQETQYF
>TRBJ1-1|TRBV27|-|once
TGTGCCACCCTATACAGGGCCCCCACTGAAGCTTTCTTT
CATLYRAPTEAFF
>TRBJ1-1|TRBV5-1|TRBD1|-
TGCGCCAGCAGCTGGACAGGGGTCGAGGTTCAACCGGAGGGCTTTCCCACTGAAGCTTTCTTT
CASSWTGVEVQPEGFPTEAFF
>TRBJ1-2|TRBV7-9|-|-
TGTGCCAGCAGCTTAATCGGTATCCTGGTCCATGGCTACACCTTC
CASSLIGILVHGYTF
>TRBJ2-7|TRBV7-4|TRBD1|-
TGTGCCAGCAGCCTGGGACAGCCCATCAATCTGGAGGTCCACGAGCAGTACTTC
CASSLGQPINLEVHEQYF
>TRBJ1-1|TRBV7-9|-|-
TGTGCCAGCAGCTTAGGTGGCGCTTTCTTT
CASSLGGAFF
>TRBJ1-2|TRBV19|-|-
TGTGCCAGTAGATCTCCTTCTCGGGGCTACACCTTC
CASRSPSRGYTF
>TRBJ2-7|TRBV6-5|-|-
TGTGCCAGCAGTTCCATTGGGGGGGGCCTGTCCTACGAGCAGTACTTC
CASSSIGGGLSYEQYF
>TRBJ1-1|TRBV4-1|TRBD1|-
TGCGCCAGCAGCGTAGGGGGCACAGGCCGGGACACTGAAGCTTTCTTT
CASSVGGTGRDTEAFF
>TRBJ2-3|TRBV4-1|TRBD2|-
TGCGCCAGAGTTAGCGGGGGGGCTTCAGATACGCAGTATTTT
CARVSGGASDTQYF
>TRBJ1-5|TRBV27|-|-
TGTGCCAGCAGCGTCGGGGGGTTCAGCAATCAGCCCCAGCATTTT
CASSVGGFSNQPQHF
>TRBJ2-7|TRBV9|TRBD2|-
TGTGCCAGCAGCGTTCGCCCTAGCGGGGGCGAGCAGTACTTC
CASSVRPSGGEQYF
>TRBJ2-7|TRBV6-1|TRBD2|-
TGTGCCAGCAGTCCCCGGGAGGGTAGGGAGCAGTACTTC
CASSPREGREQYF
>TRBJ1-4|TRBV7-9|TRBD1|few
TGTGCCAGCAGCCATAAAGGGACAGGGAATGAAAAACTGTTTTTT
CASSHKGTGNEKLFF
>TRBJ1-5|TRBV28|-|-
TGTGCCAGCAGTTTGGTACAGACACACAATCAGCCCCAGCATTTT
CASSLVQTHNQPQHF
>TRBJ2-7|TRBV5-6|-|-
TGTGCCAGCAGCCCCCCTGGCCAGGGGTCGATCTACGAGCAGTACTTC
CASSPPGQGSIYEQYF
>TRBJ1-1|TRBV5-1|TRBD1|-
TGCGCCAGCAGAAAACAGGGGGCCGAGCTGCCGAACACTGAAGCTTTCTTT
CASRKQGAELPNTEAFF
>TRBJ1-6|TRBV27|TRBD1|-
TGTGCCAGCAGTTTTGGGACAGGGGATTTGAATTCACCCCTCCACTTT
CASSFGTGDLNSPLHF
>TRBJ2-3|TRBV10-1|-|once
TGCGCCAGCAGTGTCTCGAGGTTCCGCACAGATACGCAGTATTTT
CASSVSRFRTDTQYF
>TRBJ1-3|TRBV11-2|-|-
TGTGCCAGCACCGAACAGGGTCTCTCTGGAAACACCATATATTTT
CASTEQGLSGNTIYF
>TRBJ1-2|TRBV5-6|-|-
TGTGCCAGCAGGCGGGGAAACTATGGCTACACCTTC
CASRRGNYGYTF
>TRBJ1-6|TRBV6-5|-|-
TGTGCCAGCAGAAACCCACACATTTCACCCCTCCACTTT
CASRNPHISPLHF